The 25 T cell receptor beta chains listed next were all sequenced from one sample in a study of cytomegalovirus exposure and HLA in healthy donors. 60 Vbeta and 13 Jbeta primers were used in PCR. The assay was immunoSEQ multiplex PCR, and TCRdb's table has in-frame clones only and misses some. The sample yields 100,000 to 120,000 clones, more than 9.5% seen once. The sequenced sample consisted of PBMCs. These receptors were obtained from a man in his forties or fifties in good health and CMV-seropositive.

This clone was counted only a few times. J is TRBJ1-2 and V is TRBV18; D remains ambiguous. The CDR3 totals 14 residues. V was pared by 2 bases and J by 8 bases, with 15 bases between. Germline V lookup: CDR1 KGHSH, CDR2 LQKENI. The CDR3 is CASSPEFGGQGYTF. CDR3 in DNA: TGTGCCAGCTCACCAGAGTTCGGAGGCCAGGGCTACACCTTC. Variable domain in full (rest from reference TRBV18 and TRBJ1-2): NAGVMQNPRHLVRRRGQEARLRCSPMKGHSHVYWYRQLPEEGLKFMVYLQKENIIDESGMPKERFSAEFPKEGPSILRIQQVVRGDSAAYFCASSPEFGGQGYTFGSGTRLTVV.

The CDR3 protein is CASSLDGGGNEQFF. The CDR3, as DNA: TGTGCCAGCAGCTTAGATGGGGGGGGAAATGAGCAGTTCTTC. V is TRBV7-7 and J is TRBJ2-1, with 7 nucleotides matching TRBD2. Germline-derived CDR1 and CDR2 are SSHAT and FNYEAQ (reference sequence). The V gene end was trimmed by 1 base and the J gene end by 7 bases; junction bases not matched to a gene: 4. The CDR3 has 14 amino acids.

The table lists this clone with a few counts. This rearrangement joins TRBV28 to TRBJ1-1; the D is unclear. V was trimmed by 3 bases and J by 2 bases, leaving 16 bases between them. CDR3 length equals 16 residues. Germline CDR1 MDHEN, CDR2 SYDVKM. The CDR3 reads CASSFPRGTLNTEAFF. CDR3 bases: TGTGCCAGCAGTTTCCCTCGCGGCACCCTAAACACTGAAGCTTTCTTT.

In its sample, this clone was seen a few times. The CDR3 protein is CASSLRTGRETQYF. CDR3 bases: TGTGCCAGCAGCCTCCGGACAGGGAGGGAGACCCAGTACTTC. V and J are TRBV11-2 and TRBJ2-5, with 8 bases that match TRBD1. V shed 5 bases and J 5 bases; nucleotides not matched to a gene: 7. Germline V lookup: CDR1 SGHAT, CDR2 FQNNGV. The CDR3 runs 14 residues. Together with reference TRBV11-2 and TRBJ2-5, the CDR3 gives the full variable domain: EAGVAQSPRYKIIEKRQSVAFWCNPISGHATLYWYQQILGQGPKLLIQFQNNGVVDDSQLPKDRFSAERLKGVDSTLKIQPAKLEDSAVYLCASSLRTGRETQYFGPGTRLLVL.

This clone was found a few times. The genes are TRBV20-1 and TRBJ2-5; D is uncertain. Judging by the DNA end, TRBJ2-7 fits better; the J call may be wrong. The CDR3 contains 11 residues. The germline CDR1 and CDR2 sequences are DFQATT and SNEGSKA (reference sequence). In DNA form, the CDR3 reads TGCAGTGCTATTCTCGCCTACGAGCAGTACTTC. Encoded protein: CSAILAYEQYF.

The chain recombines TRBV6-5 with TRBJ2-7; 7 bases match TRBD2. The CDR3 extends over 15 amino acids. V lost 7 bases to trimming and J lost 6 bases; unmatched junction nucleotides: 15. Germline V CDR1 and CDR2: MNHEY, SVGAGI. The CDR3 DNA reads TGTGCCAGCACAGGGCCCGGAGCGGGATCTGGCGAGCAGTACTTC. It translates to CASTGPGAGSGEQYF.

V and J are TRBV12-5 and TRBJ2-7; possible D gene TRBD2, 5 bases. Germline V gives CDR1 LGHNT, CDR2 FRNRAP. Trimming pared 7 bases from V and 2 bases from J, leaving 15 bases between. This CDR3 is built from 14 residues. CDR3 in amino acids: CASVAGVGTYEQYF. The CDR3 bases are TGTGCTAGTGTCGCCGGGGTGGGTACCTACGAGCAGTACTTC. Combining the CDR3 with reference TRBV12-5 and TRBJ2-7 gives the whole variable domain DARVTQTPRHKVTEMGQEVTMRCQPILGHNTVFWYRQTMMQGLELLAYFRNRAPLDDSGMPKDRFSAEMPDATLATLKIQPSEPRDSAVYFCASVAGVGTYEQYFGPGTRLTVT.

A word on this clone: Since the CDR3 does not end with the conserved phenylalanine or tryptophan, this likely comes from a read error. Because the CDR3's place on the DNA is in doubt, the DNA is left out and the CDR3 is given as listed by TCRdb. Different DNA sequences within this sample yield the same CDR3. The rearrangement uses TRBV29-1 and TRBJ1-2. The CDR3 numbers 9 amino acids, ends counted. The germline V gene has CDR1 SQVTM and CDR2 ANQGSEA. CDR3 sequence: CSAGGGYNV.

CDR3 protein: CASRTGQGRAGELFF. CDR3 DNA sequence: TGTGCCAGCAGGACGGGACAGGGTCGCGCCGGGGAGCTGTTTTTT. The chain couples TRBV7-9 to TRBJ2-2; 9 bases are a match to TRBD1. CDR1 and CDR2 (germline): SEHNR, FQNEAQ (reference sequence). The CDR3 is 15 amino acids. The ends lost 6 bases at V and 6 bases at J; junction bases unmatched: 8.

V is TRBV30 and J is TRBJ1-6; 7 positions match TRBD1. The length of the CDR3 is 16 residues. Trimming cost V 3 bases and J 5 bases; bases outside gene matches: 10. Germline values: CDR1 GTSNPN, CDR2 SVGIG (reference sequence). Written as DNA, the CDR3 is TGTGCCTGGAGCTTGATTCGAGGGACAGATAATTCACCCCTCCACTTT. This codes for CAWSLIRGTDNSPLHF. The full variable domain, its missing parts supplied by reference TRBV30 and TRBJ1-6, is SQTIHQWPATLVQPVGSPLSLECTVEGTSNPNLYWYRQAAGRGLQLLFYSVGIGQISSEVPQNLSASRPQDRQFILSSKKLLLSDSGFYLCAWSLIRGTDNSPLHFGNGTRLTVT.

The CDR3, as DNA: TGTGCCAGCAGACCGGACAGGGCTAGGGTCGAGCAGTACTTC. This gives the protein CASRPDRARVEQYF. The rearrangement uses TRBV6-5 and TRBJ2-7; 8 nucleotides line up with TRBD1. After removal of 6 bases from V and 6 bases from J, the junction contained 10 bases not matched to a gene. The germline V gene encodes CDR1 MNHEY and CDR2 SVGAGI. The CDR3 has 14 residues.

V is TRBV11-2 and J is TRBJ2-1, with TRBD2 identical over 11 bases. V lost 2 bases, J lost 8 bases, and 2 bases stayed unmatched. Germline loops: CDR1 SGHAT, CDR2 FQNNGV. This CDR3 has 14 amino acids. In nucleotides, the CDR3 is TGTGCCAGCAGCTTATTAGCGGGAGGGCATGAGCAGTTCTTC. Translating it yields CASSLLAGGHEQFF. The whole variable domain, remainder taken from reference TRBV11-2 and TRBJ2-1, is EAGVAQSPRYKIIEKRQSVAFWCNPISGHATLYWYQQILGQGPKLLIQFQNNGVVDDSQLPKDRFSAERLKGVDSTLKIQPAKLEDSAVYLCASSLLAGGHEQFFGPGTRLTVL.

This clone was observed a few times. V and J are TRBV19 and TRBJ1-5; 8 bases map to TRBD1. The J segment lost 5 bases and the V segment lost 9 bases, leaving 15 bases of the junction unmatched. The CDR3 extends over 16 amino acids. CDR1 LNHDA and CDR2 SQIVND come from the germline V gene (reference sequence). The DNA of the CDR3 is TGTGCCAGCCATCCCAGAACGGACAGGGATGATCAGCCCCAGCATTTT. Protein product: CASHPRTDRDDQPQHF.

This clone was seen a few times. The chain combines TRBV4-1 with TRBJ2-2; a possible D gene is TRBD2 (7 bases). The germline V gene has CDR1 MGHRA and CDR2 YSYEKL. With 3 bases removed from V and 6 bases from J, the gap between germline ends came to 23 bases. This CDR3 comprises 18 residues. The CDR3 loop reads CASSHKPPGGLGPGELFF. The CDR3 nucleotides are TGCGCCAGCAGCCATAAACCTCCCGGGGGGCTGGGTCCCGGGGAGCTGTTTTTT.

The chain recombines TRBV7-9 with TRBJ1-1, with D perhaps TRBD1 (5 bases). The V end lost 2 bases, the J end lost 5 bases, and 9 bases lay between the germline ends. Germline V CDR1 and CDR2: SEHNR, FQNEAQ (reference sequence). The length of the CDR3 is 13 residues. As DNA, the CDR3 is TGTGCCAGCAGCTTAACCAGGGATACTGAAGCTTTCTTT. As protein: CASSLTRDTEAFF.

The chain has TRBV11-1 and TRBJ1-2; TRBD1 agrees at 11 bases. With V trimmed by 5 bases and J by 6 bases, 5 bases remained unmatched. Germline CDR1 reads SGHAT; CDR2 reads FQDESV (reference sequence). The CDR3 is 14 amino acids. CDR3 region: CASSAWTGGDGYTF. In DNA form, the CDR3 reads TGTGCCAGCAGCGCCTGGACAGGGGGCGATGGCTACACCTTC.

This clone was recorded a few times. This sequence joins TRBV10-1 and TRBJ2-2; maybe TRBD1 (5 bases). This CDR3 spans 14 amino acids. CDR1 and CDR2 from the germline V gene are WNHNN and SYGVQD (reference sequence). Trimming left V 4 bases short and J 7 bases short, with 13 bases between. CDR3 region: CASSATTAGGELFF. CDR3 nucleotide sequence: TGCGCCAGCAGTGCGACGACAGCAGGCGGGGAGCTGTTTTTT.

This clone was recorded a few times. J is TRBJ2-1 and V is TRBV7-9; 7 nucleotides align to TRBD2. The ends lost 7 bases at V and 3 bases at J; junction bases unmatched: 12. The CDR3 contains 16 residues. Germline V gene lookup returns CDR1 SEHNR and CDR2 FQNEAQ (reference sequence). The CDR3 loop reads CASTPVAGEVYNEQFF. The CDR3 DNA sequence: TGTGCCAGCACCCCGGTGGCGGGAGAGGTCTACAATGAGCAGTTCTTC.

V gene TRBV5-1 combines with J gene TRBJ1-4, with a weak D call TRBD1 (5 bases). The germline V gene has CDR1 SGHRS and CDR2 YFSETQ. V lost 4 bases and J lost 8, with 21 bases in between. The CDR3 runs to 16 residues. CDR3 bases: TGCGCCAGCAGCCTGGTTGGAGGGACGGGGAAGGAAAAACTGTTTTTT. Its protein product is CASSLVGGTGKEKLFF.

The V call is TRBV19, the J call TRBJ1-1; 8 bases fit TRBD1. The CDR3 covers 14 residues. CDR1 LNHDA and CDR2 SQIVND come from the germline V gene (reference sequence). With V trimmed by 5 bases and J by 6 bases, 8 bases remained unmatched. DNA of the CDR3: TGTGCCAGTAGTTTGGACAGGGAAACCGCTGAAGCTTTCTTT. This gives the protein CASSLDRETAEAFF.

This clone occurred a few times. The chain has TRBV5-1 and TRBJ1-2; possibly TRBD1 for D (6 bases). V was cut by 0 bases and J by 7 bases, with 22 bases left in between. This CDR3 spans 17 amino acids. CDR1 and CDR2 from the germline V gene are SGHRS and YFSETQ. CDR3 coding DNA: TGCGCCAGCAGCTTGGACGGGGACAAGTCCCGTGGTTCTGGCTACACCTTC. Its protein product is CASSLDGDKSRGSGYTF.

This clone appeared a few times. The V call is TRBV6-6, the J call TRBJ1-2; 7 bases align to TRBD1. Germline loops: CDR1 MNHNY, CDR2 SVGAGI (reference sequence). The CDR3 sequence is 16 residues long. With 0 bases clipped from V and 4 bases from J, the junction kept 8 bases outside the gene matches. Here the CDR3 reads CASSYSRDSFPYGYTF. The CDR3 region has the DNA TGTGCCAGCAGTTACTCGCGGGACAGCTTCCCCTATGGCTACACCTTC.

V gene TRBV19 combines with J gene TRBJ2-5, with 8 bases aligning to TRBD2. The germline V gene encodes CDR1 LNHDA and CDR2 SQIVND (reference sequence). The CDR3 consists of 15 residues. J was trimmed by 2 bases and V by 3 bases; bases with no gene match: 5. This CDR3 reads CASSIRVAGQETQYF. The CDR3 nucleotides read TGTGCCAGTAGTATTAGGGTAGCGGGACAAGAGACCCAGTACTTC.

The genes are TRBV29-1 and TRBJ1-1, with D maybe TRBD1 (6 bases). This CDR3 is 13 amino acids long. Trimming shortened V by 7 bases and J by 1 base, and 13 bases separated the two germline ends. Germline CDR1 reads SQVTM; CDR2 reads ANQGSEA. CDR3 loop: CSAIGQTNTEAFF. The CDR3 bases are TGCAGCGCTATAGGACAGACGAACACTGAAGCTTTCTTT.

This chain links TRBV6-1 with TRBJ1-5, with D perhaps TRBD1 (5 bases). CDR3 length: 14 residues. The ends were cut back, 0 bases at V and 7 bases at J, with 10 bases in the middle. Per germline, CDR1 MNHNS and CDR2 SASEGT. CDR3 sequence: CASSEAPGRQPQHF. In DNA, the CDR3 is TGTGCCAGCAGTGAAGCCCCAGGGCGACAGCCCCAGCATTTT.